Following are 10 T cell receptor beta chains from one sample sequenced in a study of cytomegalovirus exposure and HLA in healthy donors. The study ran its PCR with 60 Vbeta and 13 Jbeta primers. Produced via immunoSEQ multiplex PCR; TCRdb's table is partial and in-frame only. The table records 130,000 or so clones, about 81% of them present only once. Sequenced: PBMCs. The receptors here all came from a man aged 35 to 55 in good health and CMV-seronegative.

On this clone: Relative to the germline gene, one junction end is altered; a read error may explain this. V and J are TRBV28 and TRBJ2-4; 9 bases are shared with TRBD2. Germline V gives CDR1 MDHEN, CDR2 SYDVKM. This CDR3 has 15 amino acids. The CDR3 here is CASSLLAGGENSQYF. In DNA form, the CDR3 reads TGTGCCAGCAGTTTATTGGCGGGAGGGGAAAACAGTCAGTACTTC.

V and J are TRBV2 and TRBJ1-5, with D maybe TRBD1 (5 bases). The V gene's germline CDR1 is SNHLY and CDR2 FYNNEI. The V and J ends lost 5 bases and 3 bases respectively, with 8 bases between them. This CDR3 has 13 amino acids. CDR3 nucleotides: TGTGCCAGCAGTAGACAGCACAATCAGCCCCAGCATTTT. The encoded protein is CASSRQHNQPQHF.

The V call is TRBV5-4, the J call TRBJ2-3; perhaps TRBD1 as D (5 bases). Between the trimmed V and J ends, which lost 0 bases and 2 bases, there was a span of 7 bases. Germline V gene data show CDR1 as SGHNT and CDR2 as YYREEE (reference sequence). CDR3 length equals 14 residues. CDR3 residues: CASSLGGDTDTQYF. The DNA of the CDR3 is TGTGCCAGCAGCTTGGGGGGCGACACAGATACGCAGTATTTT.

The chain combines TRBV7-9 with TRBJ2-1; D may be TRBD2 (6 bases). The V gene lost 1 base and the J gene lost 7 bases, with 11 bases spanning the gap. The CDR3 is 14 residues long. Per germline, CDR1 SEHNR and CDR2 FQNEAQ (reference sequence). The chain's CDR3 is CASSLGRLANEQFF. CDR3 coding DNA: TGTGCCAGCAGCTTAGGGCGGCTAGCGAATGAGCAGTTCTTC.

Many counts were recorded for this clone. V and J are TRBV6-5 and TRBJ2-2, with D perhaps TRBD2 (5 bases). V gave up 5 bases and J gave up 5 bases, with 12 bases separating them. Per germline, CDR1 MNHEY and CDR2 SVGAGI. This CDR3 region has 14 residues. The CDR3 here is CASSQLTSTGELFF. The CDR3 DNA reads TGTGCCAGCAGTCAGTTAACTAGTACCGGGGAGCTGTTTTTT.

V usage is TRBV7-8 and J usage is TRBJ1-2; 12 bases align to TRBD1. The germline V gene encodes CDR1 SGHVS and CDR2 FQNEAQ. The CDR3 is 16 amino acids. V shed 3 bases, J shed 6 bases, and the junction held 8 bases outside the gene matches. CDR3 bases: TGTGCCAGCAGCTTGGGGTGGGACAGGGGGCATGATGGCTACACCTTC. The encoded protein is CASSLGWDRGHDGYTF. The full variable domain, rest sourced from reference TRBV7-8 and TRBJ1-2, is GAGVSQSPRYKVAKRGQDVALRCDPISGHVSLFWYQQALGQGPEFLTYFQNEAQLDKSGLPSDRFFAERPEGSVSTLKIQRTQQEDSAVYLCASSLGWDRGHDGYTFGSGTRLTVV.

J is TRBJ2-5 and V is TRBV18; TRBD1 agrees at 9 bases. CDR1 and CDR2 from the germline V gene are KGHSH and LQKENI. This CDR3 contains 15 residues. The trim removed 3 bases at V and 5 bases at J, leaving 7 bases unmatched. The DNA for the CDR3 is TGTGCCAGCTCACCCTCGGGACAGGGATTCGAGACCCAGTACTTC. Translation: CASSPSGQGFETQYF.

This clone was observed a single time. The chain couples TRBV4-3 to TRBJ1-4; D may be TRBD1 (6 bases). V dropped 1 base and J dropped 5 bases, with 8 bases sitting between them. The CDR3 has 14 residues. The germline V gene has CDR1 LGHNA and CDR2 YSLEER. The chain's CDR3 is CASSQGTANEKLFF. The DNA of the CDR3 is TGCGCCAGCAGCCAAGGGACAGCGAATGAAAAACTGTTTTTT.

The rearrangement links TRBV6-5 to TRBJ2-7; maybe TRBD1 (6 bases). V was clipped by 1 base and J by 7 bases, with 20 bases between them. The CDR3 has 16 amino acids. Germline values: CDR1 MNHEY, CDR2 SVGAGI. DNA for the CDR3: TGTGCCAGCAGTTACTGGACAGTCTCCTCCCCGGGGGAGCAGTACTTC. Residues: CASSYWTVSSPGEQYF.

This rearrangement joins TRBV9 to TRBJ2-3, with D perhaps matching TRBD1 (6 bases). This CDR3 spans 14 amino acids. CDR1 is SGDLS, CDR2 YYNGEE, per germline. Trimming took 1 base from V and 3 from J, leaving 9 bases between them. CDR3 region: CASSVKDRTDTQYF. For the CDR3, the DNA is TGTGCCAGCAGCGTAAAAGACAGGACAGATACGCAGTATTTT.